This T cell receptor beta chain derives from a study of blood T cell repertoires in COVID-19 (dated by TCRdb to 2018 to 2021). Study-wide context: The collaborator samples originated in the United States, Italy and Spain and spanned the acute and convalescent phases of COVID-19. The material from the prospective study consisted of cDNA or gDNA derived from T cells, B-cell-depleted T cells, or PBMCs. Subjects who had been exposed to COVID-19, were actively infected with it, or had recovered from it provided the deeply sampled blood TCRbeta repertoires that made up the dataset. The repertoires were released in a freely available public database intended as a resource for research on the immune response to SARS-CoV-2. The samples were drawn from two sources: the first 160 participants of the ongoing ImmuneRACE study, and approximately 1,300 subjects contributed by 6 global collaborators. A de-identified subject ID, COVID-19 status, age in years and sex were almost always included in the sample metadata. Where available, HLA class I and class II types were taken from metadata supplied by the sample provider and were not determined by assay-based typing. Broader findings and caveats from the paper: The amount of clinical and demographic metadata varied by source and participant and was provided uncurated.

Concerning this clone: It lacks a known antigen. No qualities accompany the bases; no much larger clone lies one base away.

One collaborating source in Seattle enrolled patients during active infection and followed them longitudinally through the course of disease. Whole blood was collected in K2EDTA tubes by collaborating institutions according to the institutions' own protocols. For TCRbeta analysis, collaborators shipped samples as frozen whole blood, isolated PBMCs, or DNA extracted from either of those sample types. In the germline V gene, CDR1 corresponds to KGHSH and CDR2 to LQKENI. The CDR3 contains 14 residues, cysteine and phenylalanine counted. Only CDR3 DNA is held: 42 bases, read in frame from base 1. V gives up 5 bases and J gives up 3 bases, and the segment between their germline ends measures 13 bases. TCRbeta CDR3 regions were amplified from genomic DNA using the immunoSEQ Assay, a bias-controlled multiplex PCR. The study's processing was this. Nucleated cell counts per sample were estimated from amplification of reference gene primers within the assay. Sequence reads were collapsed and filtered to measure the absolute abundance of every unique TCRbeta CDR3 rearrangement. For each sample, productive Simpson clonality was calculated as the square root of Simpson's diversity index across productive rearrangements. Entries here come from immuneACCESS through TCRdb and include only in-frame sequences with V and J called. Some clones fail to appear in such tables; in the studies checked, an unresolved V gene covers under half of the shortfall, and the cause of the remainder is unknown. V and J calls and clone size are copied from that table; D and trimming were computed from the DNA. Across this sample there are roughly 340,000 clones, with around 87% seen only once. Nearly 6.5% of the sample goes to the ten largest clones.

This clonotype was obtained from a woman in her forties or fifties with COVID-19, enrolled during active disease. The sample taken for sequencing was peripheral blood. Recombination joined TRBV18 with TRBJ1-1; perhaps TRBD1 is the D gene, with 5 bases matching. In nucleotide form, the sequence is TGTGCCAGCTCAAACCGACAGAGCCACACTGAAGCTTTCTTT. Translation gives CASSNRQSHTEAFF.